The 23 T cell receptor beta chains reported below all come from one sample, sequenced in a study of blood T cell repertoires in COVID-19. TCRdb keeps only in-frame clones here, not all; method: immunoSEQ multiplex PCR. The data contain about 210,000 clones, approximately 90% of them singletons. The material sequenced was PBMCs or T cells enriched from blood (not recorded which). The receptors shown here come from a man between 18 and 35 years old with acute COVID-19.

The CDR3 here is CASDSWSRGNQPQHF. The CDR3 coding sequence is TGTGCCAGTGATTCCTGGTCAAGGGGTAATCAGCCCCAGCATTTT. V is TRBV19 and J is TRBJ1-5, with D possibly being TRBD1 (5 bases). This CDR3 is 15 amino acids long. Trimming took 8 bases from V and 4 from J, leaving 18 bases between them. CDR1 is LNHDA and CDR2 is SQIVND in the germline V gene (reference sequence).

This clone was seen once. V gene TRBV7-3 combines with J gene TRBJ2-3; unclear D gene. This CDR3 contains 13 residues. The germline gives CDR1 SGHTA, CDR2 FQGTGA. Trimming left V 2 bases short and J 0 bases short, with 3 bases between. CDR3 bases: TGTGCCAGCAGCTTATCTAGCACAGATACGCAGTATTTT. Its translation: CASSLSSTDTQYF. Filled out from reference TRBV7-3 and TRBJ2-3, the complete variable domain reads GAGVSQTPSNKVTEKGKYVELRCDPISGHTALYWYRQSLGQGPEFLIYFQGTGAADDSGLPNDRFFAVRPEGSVSTLKIQRTERGDSAVYLCASSLSSTDTQYFGPGTRLTVL.

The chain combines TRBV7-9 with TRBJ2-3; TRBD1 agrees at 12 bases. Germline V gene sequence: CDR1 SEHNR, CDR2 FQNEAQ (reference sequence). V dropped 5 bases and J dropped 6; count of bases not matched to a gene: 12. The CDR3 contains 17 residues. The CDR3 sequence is CASSHPPGQGAWDTQYF. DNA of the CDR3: TGTGCCAGCAGCCATCCCCCGGGACAGGGGGCGTGGGATACGCAGTATTTT.

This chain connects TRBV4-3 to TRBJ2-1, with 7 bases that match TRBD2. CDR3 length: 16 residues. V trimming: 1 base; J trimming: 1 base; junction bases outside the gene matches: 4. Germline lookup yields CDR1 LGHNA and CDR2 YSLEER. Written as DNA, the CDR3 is TGCGCCAGCAGCCAAGCGGCTAGCGGTTCCTACAATGAGCAGTTCTTC. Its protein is CASSQAASGSYNEQFF.

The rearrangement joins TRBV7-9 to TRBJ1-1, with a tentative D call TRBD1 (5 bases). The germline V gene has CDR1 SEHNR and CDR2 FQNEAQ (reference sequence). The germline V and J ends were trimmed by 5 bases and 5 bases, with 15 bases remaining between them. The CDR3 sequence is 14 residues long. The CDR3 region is CASSHARVRTEAFF. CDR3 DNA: TGTGCCAGCAGCCACGCCAGGGTTCGGACTGAAGCTTTCTTT.

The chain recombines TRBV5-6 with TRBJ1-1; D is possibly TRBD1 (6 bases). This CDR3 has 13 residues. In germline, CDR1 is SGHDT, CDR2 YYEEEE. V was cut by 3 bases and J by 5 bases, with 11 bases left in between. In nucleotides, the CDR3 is TGTGCCAGCAGCTACCAACAGGGAACTGAAGCTTTCTTT. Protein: CASSYQQGTEAFF.

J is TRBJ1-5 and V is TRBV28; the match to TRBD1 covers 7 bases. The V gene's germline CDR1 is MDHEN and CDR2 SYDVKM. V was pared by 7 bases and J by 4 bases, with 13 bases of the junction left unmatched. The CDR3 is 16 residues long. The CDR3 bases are TGTGCCAGCATTACTTCCAAGACAGGGAGAAATCAGCCCCAGCATTTT. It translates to CASITSKTGRNQPQHF.

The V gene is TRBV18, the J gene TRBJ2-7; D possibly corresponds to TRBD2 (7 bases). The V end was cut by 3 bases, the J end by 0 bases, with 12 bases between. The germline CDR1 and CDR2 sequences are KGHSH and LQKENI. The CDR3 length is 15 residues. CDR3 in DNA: TGTGCCAGCTCACCGGGCGGGGGCACCTCCTACGAGCAGTACTTC. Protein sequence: CASSPGGGTSYEQYF.

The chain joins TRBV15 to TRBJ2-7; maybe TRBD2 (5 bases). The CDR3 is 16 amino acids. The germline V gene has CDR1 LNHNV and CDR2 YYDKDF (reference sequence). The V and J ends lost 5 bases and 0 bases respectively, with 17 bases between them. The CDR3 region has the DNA TGTGCCACCAGCTGGAGCCGGGGTTCTAGCTCCTACGAGCAGTACTTC. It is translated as CATSWSRGSSSYEQYF.

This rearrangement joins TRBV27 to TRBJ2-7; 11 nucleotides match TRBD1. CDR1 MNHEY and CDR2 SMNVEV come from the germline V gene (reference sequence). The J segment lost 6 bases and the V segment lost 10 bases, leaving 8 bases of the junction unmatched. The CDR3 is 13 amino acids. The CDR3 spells CATSGDRGTEQYF. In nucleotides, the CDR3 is TGTGCCACCTCTGGGGACAGGGGGACCGAGCAGTACTTC.

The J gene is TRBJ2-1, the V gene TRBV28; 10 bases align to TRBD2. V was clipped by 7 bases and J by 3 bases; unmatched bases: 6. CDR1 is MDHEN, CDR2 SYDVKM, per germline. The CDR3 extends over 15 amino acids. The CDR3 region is CASNDRTSGYNEQFF. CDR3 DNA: TGTGCCAGCAACGATAGGACTAGCGGCTACAATGAGCAGTTCTTC.

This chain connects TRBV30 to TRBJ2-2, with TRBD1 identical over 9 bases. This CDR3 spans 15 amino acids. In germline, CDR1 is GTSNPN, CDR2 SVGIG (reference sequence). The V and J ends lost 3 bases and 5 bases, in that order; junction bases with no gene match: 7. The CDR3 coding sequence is TGTGCCTGGAGGGCCCGGGACAGGGAAACCGGGGAGCTGTTTTTT. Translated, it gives CAWRARDRETGELFF.

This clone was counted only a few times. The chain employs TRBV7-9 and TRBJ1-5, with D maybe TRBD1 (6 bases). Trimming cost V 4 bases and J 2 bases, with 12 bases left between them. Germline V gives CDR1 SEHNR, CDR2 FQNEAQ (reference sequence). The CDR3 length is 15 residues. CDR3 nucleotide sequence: TGTGCCAGCAGCTCACAGGGTGTAGGCAATCAGCCCCAGCATTTT. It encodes CASSSQGVGNQPQHF.

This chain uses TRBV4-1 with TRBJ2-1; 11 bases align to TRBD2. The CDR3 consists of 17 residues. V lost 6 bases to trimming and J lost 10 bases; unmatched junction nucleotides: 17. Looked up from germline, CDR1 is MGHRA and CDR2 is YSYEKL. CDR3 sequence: CASSFRLAGGPIREQFF. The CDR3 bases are TGCGCCAGCAGTTTCCGCTTAGCGGGAGGGCCCATCAGGGAGCAGTTCTTC.

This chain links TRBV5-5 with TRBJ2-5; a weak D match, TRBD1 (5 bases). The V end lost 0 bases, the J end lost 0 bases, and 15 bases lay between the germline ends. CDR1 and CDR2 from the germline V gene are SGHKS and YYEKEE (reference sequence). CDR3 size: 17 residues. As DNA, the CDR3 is TGTGCCAGCAGCTTGGCACAAGAAAACAGGTACCAAGAGACCCAGTACTTC. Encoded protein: CASSLAQENRYQETQYF. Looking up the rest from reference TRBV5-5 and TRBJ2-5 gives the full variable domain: DAGVTQSPTHLIKTRGQQVTLRCSPISGHKSVSWYQQVLGQGPQFIFQYYEKEERGRGNFPDRFSARQFPNYSSELNVNALLLGDSALYLCASSLAQENRYQETQYFGPGTRLLVL.

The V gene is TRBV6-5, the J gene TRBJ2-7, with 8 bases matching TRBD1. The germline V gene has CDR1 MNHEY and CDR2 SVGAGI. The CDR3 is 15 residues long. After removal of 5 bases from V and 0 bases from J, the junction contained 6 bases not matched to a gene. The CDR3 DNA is TGTGCCAGCAGTCCGGGACAGGTTCCCTCCTACGAGCAGTACTTC. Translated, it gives CASSPGQVPSYEQYF.

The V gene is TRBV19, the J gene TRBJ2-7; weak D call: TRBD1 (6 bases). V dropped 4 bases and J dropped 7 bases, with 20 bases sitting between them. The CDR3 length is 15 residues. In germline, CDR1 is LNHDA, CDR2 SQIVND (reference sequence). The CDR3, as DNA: TGTGCCAGTAGTACAGAGAGAACAGGGAGTTGGGAGCAGTACTTC. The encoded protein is CASSTERTGSWEQYF.

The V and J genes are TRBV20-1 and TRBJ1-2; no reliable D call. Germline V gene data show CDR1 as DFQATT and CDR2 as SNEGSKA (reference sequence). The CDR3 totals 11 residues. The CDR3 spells CSRESTYGYTF. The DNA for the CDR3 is TGCAGCCGGGAGAGCACCTATGGCTACACCTTC.

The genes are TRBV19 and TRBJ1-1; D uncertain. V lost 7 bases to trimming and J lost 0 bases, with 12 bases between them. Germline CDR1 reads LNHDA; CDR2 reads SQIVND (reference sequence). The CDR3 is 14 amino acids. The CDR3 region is CASTRTVMNTEAFF. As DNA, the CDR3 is TGTGCCAGTACCAGAACAGTAATGAACACTGAAGCTTTCTTT.

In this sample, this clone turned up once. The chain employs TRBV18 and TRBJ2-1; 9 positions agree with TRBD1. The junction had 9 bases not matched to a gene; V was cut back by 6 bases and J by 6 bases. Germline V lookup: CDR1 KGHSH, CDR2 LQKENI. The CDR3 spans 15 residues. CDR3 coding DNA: TGTGCCAGCTCCAGGGGACAGGGAGGAGGCAATGAGCAGTTCTTC. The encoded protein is CASSRGQGGGNEQFF.

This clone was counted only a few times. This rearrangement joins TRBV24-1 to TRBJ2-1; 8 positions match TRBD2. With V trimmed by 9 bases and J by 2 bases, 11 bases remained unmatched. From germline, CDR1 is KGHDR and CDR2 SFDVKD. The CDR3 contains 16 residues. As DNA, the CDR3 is TGTGCCACCGGTGGGGCAGCGGGGGCCGCCTACAATGAGCAGTTCTTC. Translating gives CATGGAAGAAYNEQFF.

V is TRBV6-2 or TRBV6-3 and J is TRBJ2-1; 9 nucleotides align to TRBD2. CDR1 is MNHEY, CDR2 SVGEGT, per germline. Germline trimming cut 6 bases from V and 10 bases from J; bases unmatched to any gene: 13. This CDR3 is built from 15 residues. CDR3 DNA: TGTGCCAGCAGCACCGGGCTAGCGGGAATTCTCGAGCAGTTCTTC. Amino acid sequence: CASSTGLAGILEQFF.

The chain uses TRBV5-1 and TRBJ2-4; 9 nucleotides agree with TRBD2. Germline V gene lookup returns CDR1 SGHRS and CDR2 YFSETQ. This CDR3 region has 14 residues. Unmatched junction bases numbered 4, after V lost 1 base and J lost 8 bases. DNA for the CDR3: TGCGCCAGCAGCTTGAATAGCGGGAGTGACATTCAGTACTTC. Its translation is CASSLNSGSDIQYF.